This is a list of T cell receptor beta chains from one sample in a study of CDR3 diversity in severe acne. TCRdb independently ran MiXCR on the PCR reads; one entry per CDR3 protein. The sample shows over 70,000 distinct CDR3 sequences, roughly 51% of them seen only once. The material sequenced was blood. These receptors all come from a male donor in good health, without acne. CDR3s include the opening cysteine and the closing phenylalanine or tryptophan. The D gene is left open where the match is weak. A row's size may be missing; if present it is once, few, many or a size class.

v_call: TRBV7-2
clone_size: -
j_call: TRBJ2-5
d_call: -
cdr3_aa: CASSSQGGYETQYF
cdr3_nt: TGTGCCAGCAGCTCTCAGGGGGGGTACGAGACCCAGTACTTC

v_call: TRBV9
clone_size: -
j_call: TRBJ1-6
d_call: TRBD1
cdr3_aa: CASSADRDSSYNSPLHF
cdr3_nt: TGTGCCAGCAGCGCCGACAGGGACAGCTCCTATAATTCACCCCTCCACTTT

v_call: TRBV6-1
clone_size: -
j_call: TRBJ2-3
d_call: TRBD2
cdr3_aa: CASEGRVGDTQYF
cdr3_nt: TGTGCCAGCGAAGGGAGGGTGGGGGATACGCAGTATTTT

v_call: TRBV7-8
clone_size: -
j_call: TRBJ1-4
d_call: -
cdr3_aa: CASSSPDRLTNEKLFF
cdr3_nt: TGTGCCAGCAGCTCACCCGACAGACTAACTAATGAAAAACTGTTTTTT

v_call: TRBV12-3/TRBV12-4
clone_size: few
j_call: TRBJ1-1
d_call: TRBD1
cdr3_aa: CASSNRQGEAFF
cdr3_nt: TGTGCCAGCAGTAACCGACAGGGAGAAGCTTTCTTT

v_call: TRBV6-5
clone_size: few
j_call: TRBJ2-7
d_call: TRBD1
cdr3_aa: CASSLTGGFYEQYF
cdr3_nt: TGTGCCAGCAGTCTGACAGGGGGCTTCTACGAGCAGTACTTC

v_call: TRBV5-1
clone_size: -
j_call: TRBJ2-7
d_call: TRBD2
cdr3_aa: CASSLAGGNTYEQYF
cdr3_nt: TGCGCCAGCAGCTTGGCGGGAGGGAACACCTACGAGCAGTACTTC

v_call: TRBV6-4
clone_size: -
j_call: TRBJ1-1
d_call: -
cdr3_aa: CARPRNTEAFF
cdr3_nt: TGTGCCAGACCAAGGAACACTGAAGCTTTCTTT

v_call: TRBV25-1
clone_size: once
j_call: TRBJ1-1
d_call: -
cdr3_aa: CASSLSRVTEAFF
cdr3_nt: TGTGCCAGCAGCTTATCCAGGGTGACTGAAGCTTTCTTC

v_call: TRBV19
clone_size: few
j_call: TRBJ2-7
d_call: -
cdr3_aa: CATTTDSSYEQYF
cdr3_nt: TGTGCCACAACGACGGATTCTTCCTACGAGCAGTACTTC

v_call: TRBV19
clone_size: -
j_call: TRBJ1-1
d_call: TRBD1
cdr3_aa: CATLGQANTEAFF
cdr3_nt: TGTGCCACATTGGGACAGGCGAACACTGAAGCTTTCTTT

v_call: TRBV27
clone_size: -
j_call: TRBJ2-1
d_call: -
cdr3_aa: CASTHARGPISYNEQFF
cdr3_nt: TGTGCCAGCACCCATGCACGCGGTCCTATCTCCTACAATGAGCAGTTCTTC

v_call: TRBV7-9
clone_size: once
j_call: TRBJ1-5
d_call: -
cdr3_aa: CASSLSGGMSNQPQHF
cdr3_nt: TGTGCCAGCAGCCTTTCCGGAGGAATGAGCAATCAGCCCCAGCATTTT

v_call: TRBV7-9
clone_size: -
j_call: TRBJ2-6
d_call: TRBD1
cdr3_aa: CASSLSMGQGARGANVLTF
cdr3_nt: TGTGCCAGCAGCTTAAGTATGGGACAGGGGGCGCGGGGGGCCAACGTCCTGACTTTC

v_call: TRBV7-2
clone_size: -
j_call: TRBJ1-1
d_call: -
cdr3_aa: CASSLLVAGSSTEAFF
cdr3_nt: TGTGCCAGCAGCTTACTGGTGGCGGGGTCTAGCACTGAAGCTTTCTTT

v_call: TRBV6-4
clone_size: -
j_call: TRBJ2-1
d_call: -
cdr3_aa: CASSASTGVFEQFF
cdr3_nt: TGTGCCAGCAGTGCTAGTACCGGGGTCTTTGAGCAGTTCTTC

v_call: TRBV7-9
clone_size: few
j_call: TRBJ2-6
d_call: -
cdr3_aa: CASSFEGAGANVLTF
cdr3_nt: TGTGCCAGCAGCTTCGAGGGGGCTGGGGCCAACGTCCTGACTTTC

v_call: TRBV10-3
clone_size: -
j_call: TRBJ2-2
d_call: -
cdr3_aa: CAISVGTQRAGELFF
cdr3_nt: TGTGCCATCAGTGTCGGGACCCAGAGGGCCGGGGAGCTGTTTTTT

v_call: TRBV5-1
clone_size: once
j_call: TRBJ2-5
d_call: TRBD2
cdr3_aa: CASSLASGQGTQYF
cdr3_nt: TGCGCCAGCAGCTTGGCTAGCGGTCAAGGGACCCAGTACTTC

v_call: TRBV6-4
clone_size: many
j_call: TRBJ2-1
d_call: TRBD2
cdr3_aa: CASSDSTSGSNEQFF
cdr3_nt: TGTGCCAGCAGTGACTCGACTAGCGGGAGCAATGAGCAGTTCTTC

v_call: TRBV29-1
clone_size: -
j_call: TRBJ2-2
d_call: -
cdr3_aa: CSVSGAAPTGELFF
cdr3_nt: TGCAGCGTTTCAGGAGCGGCTCCCACCGGGGAGCTGTTTTTT

v_call: TRBV6-1
clone_size: once
j_call: TRBJ2-5
d_call: -
cdr3_aa: CASSERAEGYETQYF
cdr3_nt: TGTGCCAGCAGTGAAAGAGCGGAGGGGTACGAGACCCAGTACTTC